These T cell receptor beta chains were read from a single sample in a study of immune cell composition in non-small cell lung cancer. Sequencing was performed with immunoSEQ multiplex PCR; in TCRdb, only in-frame clones are kept and a portion is missing. The sample records 5,500 to 7,000 clones, 60% to 75% being singletons. The sample comprised non-adjacent lung tissue. Source of these receptors: a human donor with non-small cell lung cancer. Both conserved end residues are trimmed from each CDR3.

j_call v_call cdr3_aa
TRBJ1-2 TRBV19 ASSPGQVGYGYT
TRBJ2-4 TRBV19 ASHERGAKNIQY
TRBJ2-5 TRBV6-5 ASSYSYRQETQY
TRBJ2-7 TRBV14 ASSQVQKSYEQY
TRBJ1-4 TRBV15 ATSRDPGQGNEKLF
TRBJ2-7 TRBV9 ASSVGGDYEQY
TRBJ1-6 TRBV5-4 ASSSAPGQGSPLH
TRBJ1-2 TRBV7-3 ASSLTGRDGYT
TRBJ2-2 TRBV7-2 ASSLVETGELF
TRBJ2-3 TRBV7-2 ASSLGGAADTQY
TRBJ2-6 TRBV18 ASSPLTGRGAGANVLT
TRBJ2-1 TRBV7-6 ASSLRLAHEQF
TRBJ2-2 TRBV5-1 ASSLWQNTGELF
TRBJ1-5 TRBV7-9 ASSQTGAGDQPQH
TRBJ1-3 TRBV9 ASTPGTVSGNTIY
TRBJ1-2 TRBV6-1 ASSESAGYGYT
TRBJ1-1 TRBV6-6 ASSYGQGARAF
TRBJ2-6 TRBV29-1 SVILAGDPSGANVLT
TRBJ2-5 TRBV5-6 ASSSLFRVNQETQY
TRBJ1-4 TRBV5-1 ASSNRGTNEKLF
TRBJ1-1 TRBV7-6 ASSSETGAGTEAF
TRBJ1-1 TRBV6-5 ASSQQGGFSGAF
TRBJ2-1 TRBV7-9 ASSLMHGQSSYNEQF
TRBJ2-7 TRBV5-5 ASSLGGQNSYEQY
TRBJ2-7 TRBV7-2 ASSPRGWRGYEQY
TRBJ2-7 TRBV5-1 ASSPLVGANYEQY
TRBJ2-2 TRBV7-9 ASSQRKSGTGELF
TRBJ2-3 TRBV5-1 ASSLGGAGDTQY
TRBJ2-7 TRBV4-1 ASSQVDRGSYEQY
TRBJ2-1 TRBV4-1 ASSQVMNEQF
TRBJ2-2 TRBV19 ASSTGTGRVATGELF
TRBJ2-1 TRBV28 ASSLKAGAPSEQF
TRBJ2-2 TRBV5-4 ASSSGQDTGELF
TRBJ1-2 TRBV7-7 ASSLVSGDNYGYT
TRBJ2-5 TRBV28 ASSLRGRATETQY
TRBJ1-4 TRBV19 ASSVGQAADEKLF
TRBJ2-1 TRBV5-4 ASSDEAGGRDYNEQF
TRBJ2-5 TRBV4-2 ASSLGASVQETQY
TRBJ1-1 TRBV10-3 AISEMGPTGAF
TRBJ2-3 TRBV6-6 ASSYSQLQY